Sequencing of this T cell receptor beta chain was carried out in a study of T cells in Graves' hyperthyroidism and ophthalmopathy. The CDR3 regions of TCR beta were amplified from RNA transcripts. First-round RT-PCR targeting the TCR CDR3 was performed with the HTBI primer set. From the multiplex PCR reads, TCRdb called clonotypes with MiXCR, one entry per CDR3 protein. The data hold approximately 690,000 distinct CDR3 sequences, with less than 25% observed a single time. Among ophthalmopathy patients, the Clinical Activity Score reached at least 3, the NOSPECS grade reached at least 4, and duration remained under 3 months. Trimming took off 0 bases at V and 7 bases at J, with 10 bases between the two ends. CDR1 is SQVTM, CDR2 ANQGSEA, per germline. CDR3 size: 13 residues.

The rearrangement links TRBV29-1 to TRBJ2-1, with no clear D. Input material: blood. The TCR comes from a man in his thirties or forties with Graves' ophthalmopathy. CDR3 in DNA: TGCAGCGTTGAAGAAGTCCCGGGTAATGAGCAGTTCTTC. It specifies CSVEEVPGNEQFF.